This T cell receptor beta chain was captured in a study of blood T cell repertoires in COVID-19. Study-level information: Sites in the United States, Italy and Spain provided acute and convalescent COVID-19 samples. T cells, B-cell-depleted T cells, or PBMCs supplied cDNA or gDNA.

Trimming took off 0 bases at V and 6 bases at J, with 9 bases between the two ends. CDR3 length equals 14 residues. CDR1 MNHNS and CDR2 SASEGT come from the germline V gene. Measured with immunoSEQ multiplex PCR; TCRdb has only the in-frame clones, and not every one. This sample carries about 230,000 clones, around 86% of them seen once, and the ten largest clones take approximately 10%. In Seattle, patients joined the study during active infection and were tracked longitudinally. The source is a man aged 50-60 years with COVID-19, enrolled during active disease. This chain links TRBV6-1 with TRBJ1-5; D gene ambiguous. Sequences were obtained from peripheral blood. The CDR3 reads CASSEAATAQPQHF. The CDR3 DNA reads TGTGCCAGCAGTGAAGCGGCCACAGCTCAGCCCCAGCATTTT.